The present T cell receptor beta chain was sequenced within a study of CD8 T cells in ankylosing spondylitis. Study results and limitations: CD8+ by phenotype, disease-linked clones were relatively rare in peripheral blood. It was reported that disease-linked clones were significantly enriched in matched ankylosing spondylitis synovial fluid.

For this clonotype: Its target is unknown.

The germline V and J ends were trimmed by 4 bases and 5 bases, with 14 bases remaining between them. Germline V gene data show CDR1 as MGHRA and CDR2 as YSYEKL. The CDR3 loop spans 14 amino acids. Each TCR beta library was made by quantitative 5'-RACE that incorporated molecular barcodes. TCRdb independently ran MiXCR on the 5' RACE reads; one entry per CDR3 protein. The repertoire consists of roughly 150,000 distinct CDR3 sequences, with around a third occurring once and the leading ten covering about 6.3%. The source is a male donor with ankylosing spondylitis. Material for sequencing was synovial fluid, either unsorted or a sorted T cell fraction (not recorded which). The rearrangement uses TRBV4-1 and TRBJ1-1, with TRBD1 as a possible D gene (5 bases). The CDR3 here is CASSLSGMRTEAFF. Here the CDR3 DNA reads TGCGCCAGCAGCCTATCAGGGATGCGGACTGAAGCTTTCTTT.